This paragraph covers one TCR beta chain sequence. PCR was performed using 60 Vbeta and 13 Jbeta primers. The table came from immunoSEQ multiplex PCR; TCRdb's copy has only in-frame clones and leaves some out. This table has about 79,000 clones, more than 65% appearing once. The sample originates from a study of cytomegalovirus exposure and HLA in healthy donors. Trimming took 3 bases from V and 4 from J; bases not matched to a gene: 10. The germline V gene encodes CDR1 SGHRS and CDR2 YFSETQ. The CDR3 length is 17 residues. The origin of this receptor is a man aged 55 to 69 in good health and CMV-seronegative. This rearrangement joins TRBV5-1 to TRBJ2-3; 11 bases match TRBD2. The sample was PBMCs. The CDR3 DNA follows: TGCGCCAGCAGCTCGTACCCGACTAGCGGGGCACCAGATACGCAGTATTTT. It codes for CASSSYPTSGAPDTQYF.